Listed below are T cell receptor beta chains from one sample, sequenced in a study of long-term antiretroviral therapy in people with HIV. Only in-frame clones appear in the TCRdb table, and some are missing; sequencing was by immunoSEQ multiplex PCR. The sample includes roughly 15,000 clones, approximately 93% seen only once; the top ten take roughly 13%. This sample comprised unsorted PBMCs, obtained 0.6 years after starting antiretroviral therapy. All receptors come from a woman in her thirties or forties with HIV. Each CDR3 is given with its conserved first and last residue. D genes are given only for firm matches. Expanded clones get a size class; other rows say once, few or many, or leave the size out.

D | length | size | J | V | CDR3 | DNA
TRBD2 | 16 | - | TRBJ2-4 | TRBV5-1 | CASSGTPGLAGNIQYF | TGCGCCAGCAGCGGGACACCGGGACTAGCGGGGAACATTCAGTACTTC
TRBD1 | 16 | - | TRBJ1-1 | TRBV7-9 | CASSLPRQGANTEAFF | TGTGCCAGCAGCTTACCGAGACAGGGGGCTAACACTGAAGCTTTCTTT
- | 16 | - | TRBJ1-3 | TRBV6-6 | CASLKTGEYSGNTIYF | TGTGCCAGCCTAAAGACAGGAGAGTACTCTGGAAACACCATATATTTT
- | 15 | few | TRBJ2-7 | TRBV7-9 | CASSLGGRSSYEQYF | TGTGCCAGCAGCTTAGGAGGCAGAAGCTCCTACGAGCAGTACTTC
TRBD1 | 14 | - | TRBJ2-1 | TRBV30 | CAWSGQGGRNEQFF | TGTGCCTGGAGCGGACAGGGGGGGAGGAATGAGCAGTTCTTC
- | 13 | once | TRBJ2-3 | TRBV2 | CASRPGVTDTQYF | TGTGCCAGCAGACCAGGAGTCACAGATACGCAGTATTTT
TRBD1 | 15 | once | TRBJ2-2 | TRBV18 | CASSPGTGNTGELFF | TGTGCCAGCTCACCAGGGACAGGGAACACCGGGGAGCTGTTTTTT
TRBD2 | 15 | once | TRBJ2-7 | TRBV7-9 | CASSLGLEVGYEQYF | TGTGCCAGCAGCCTGGGACTAGAGGTTGGCTACGAGCAGTACTTC
TRBD2 | 15 | - | TRBJ2-2 | TRBV27 | CASSLAGGWTGELFF | TGTGCCAGCAGTTTAGCGGGGGGGTGGACCGGGGAGCTGTTTTTT
- | 17 | - | TRBJ1-4 | TRBV14 | CASSRMVGFLANEKLFF | TGTGCCAGCAGTCGGATGGTGGGGTTCCTAGCTAATGAAAAACTGTTTTTT
- | 15 | - | TRBJ1-2 | TRBV2 | CASSPDSDGFYGYTF | TGTGCCAGCAGTCCGGACAGCGACGGCTTCTATGGCTACACCTTC
- | 13 | - | TRBJ2-7 | TRBV30 | CAWSPDLGYEQYF | TGTGCCTGGAGTCCCGACCTGGGCTACGAGCAGTACTTC
- | 14 | medium-sized | TRBJ2-7 | TRBV9 | CASSGGPPNYEQYF | TGTGCCAGCAGCGGTGGACCGCCCAACTACGAGCAGTACTTC
TRBD1 | 15 | - | TRBJ1-2 | TRBV27 | CASSSLGTGNYGYTF | TGTGCCAGCAGTTCCCTGGGGACAGGCAACTATGGCTACACCTTC
TRBD2 | 15 | - | TRBJ2-7 | TRBV5-4 | CASSLNSGGLGEQYF | TGTGCCAGCAGCTTGAACAGCGGGGGCTTGGGGGAGCAGTACTTC
TRBD2 | 15 | - | TRBJ2-3 | TRBV5-1 | CASSLVGLAGDTQYF | TGCGCCAGCAGCTTGGTGGGACTAGCGGGTGATACGCAGTATTTT
TRBD2 | 16 | - | TRBJ2-2 | TRBV5-4 | CASSRPGGANTGELFF | TGTGCCAGCAGCCGTCCGGGGGGAGCGAACACCGGGGAGCTGTTTTTT
TRBD1 | 15 | - | TRBJ1-1 | TRBV16 | CASSHLNGQDTEAFF | TGTGCCAGCAGCCATTTAAACGGACAGGACACTGAAGCTTTCTTT
- | 8 | - | TRBJ1-1 | TRBV29-1 | CSVEQAFF | TGCAGCGTTGAACAAGCTTTCTTT
TRBD1 | 14 | - | TRBJ1-3 | TRBV7-9 | CASSFGQGAITIYF | TGTGCCAGCAGCTTCGGACAGGGGGCAATCACCATATATTTT
- | 17 | - | TRBJ1-5 | TRBV6-1 | CASSATAGVERNQPQHF | TGTGCCAGCAGTGCCACGGCAGGGGTAGAGCGCAATCAGCCCCAGCATTTT
- | 13 | - | TRBJ2-7 | TRBV6-4 | CASSETVPKEQYF | TGTGCCAGCAGTGAGACGGTCCCCAAGGAGCAGTACTTC
TRBD1 | 18 | - | TRBJ1-2 | TRBV7-2 | CASTRGTGGASTTAGYTF | TGTGCCAGTACCCGCGGGACAGGGGGCGCGAGTACCACTGCTGGCTACACCTTC
- | 15 | - | TRBJ1-2 | TRBV5-3 | CARSHPPSGAYGYTF | TGTGCCAGAAGCCACCCCCCTTCAGGGGCCTATGGCTACACCTTC
- | 13 | - | TRBJ2-7 | TRBV7-9 | CASSTGRTYEQYF | TGTGCCAGCAGCACGGGACGGACCTACGAGCAGTACTTC
- | 16 | - | TRBJ2-7 | TRBV27 | CASSSSPGGGGNEQYF | TGTGCCAGCAGTTCCTCCCCCGGGGGTGGGGGAAACGAGCAGTACTTC
- | 14 | - | TRBJ1-2 | TRBV9 | CASSARQAGIGYTF | TGTGCCAGCAGCGCACGACAGGCGGGGATTGGCTACACCTTC
- | 18 | - | TRBJ1-4 | TRBV4-3 | CASSQDGALGASNEKLFF | TGCGCCAGCAGCCAAGATGGTGCGCTGGGGGCGAGTAATGAAAAACTGTTTTTT
TRBD2 | 14 | - | TRBJ2-7 | TRBV19 | CASSIERGAIEQYF | TGTGCCAGTAGTATAGAGCGGGGGGCCATCGAGCAGTACTTC
TRBD2 | 15 | - | TRBJ2-3 | TRBV29-1 | CSVEILAGNTDTQYF | TGCAGCGTTGAGATCCTAGCGGGGAACACAGATACGCAGTATTTT
- | 14 | once | TRBJ1-4 | TRBV14 | CASSQVGLNEKLFF | TGTGCCAGCAGCCAAGTGGGCCTTAATGAAAAACTGTTTTTT
- | 14 | - | TRBJ2-6 | TRBV19 | CASSINSGANVLTF | TGTGCCAGTAGTATTAACTCTGGGGCCAACGTCCTGACTTTC
- | 14 | - | TRBJ2-3 | TRBV4-3 | CASSQEARTDTQYF | TGCGCCAGCAGCCAAGAAGCCAGGACAGATACGCAGTATTTT
- | 14 | - | TRBJ1-1 | TRBV5-1 | CASSLEGPNTEAFF | TGCGCCAGCAGCTTGGAGGGACCCAACACTGAAGCTTTCTTT
- | 14 | - | TRBJ2-4 | TRBV30 | CAWSAAGSGNIQYF | TGTGCCTGGAGTGCCGCCGGCTCGGGAAACATTCAGTACTTC
- | 16 | - | TRBJ2-2 | TRBV9 | CASSVAQGINTGELFF | TGTGCCAGCAGCGTAGCTCAAGGCATAAACACCGGGGAGCTGTTTTTT
TRBD1 | 20 | - | TRBJ1-5 | TRBV12-5 | CASGLVISRVGTGISQPQHF | TGTGCTAGTGGTTTGGTAATATCTCGTGTTGGGACAGGGATTTCTCAGCCCCAGCATTTT
- | 12 | once | TRBJ1-2 | TRBV6-6 | CASSYGNPGYTF | TGTGCCAGCAGTTACGGGAATCCGGGCTACACCTTC
- | 14 | few | TRBJ1-1 | TRBV6-5 | CASSYVGTNTEAFF | TGTGCCAGCAGTTACGTAGGGACCAACACTGAAGCTTTCTTT
- | 20 | - | TRBJ1-4 | TRBV4-3 | CASSPFGGGKLVGTNEKLFF | TGCGCCAGCAGTCCGTTCGGAGGAGGAAAGTTGGTCGGTACTAATGAAAAACTGTTTTTT
- | 16 | - | TRBJ1-5 | TRBV10-1 | CASSESDVFLNQPQHF | TGCGCCAGCAGTGAGTCGGATGTTTTCCTCAATCAGCCCCAGCATTTT
- | 13 | few | TRBJ1-6 | TRBV27 | CASSRRDNSPLHF | TGTGCCAGCAGTCGACGGGATAATTCACCCCTCCACTTT
TRBD1 | 14 | - | TRBJ2-3 | TRBV10-3 | CATLGQAIGNTQYF | TGTGCCACCCTTGGACAGGCGATCGGGAATACGCAGTATTTT
- | 14 | - | TRBJ1-1 | TRBV19 | CASSIVTGNTEAFF | TGTGCCAGTAGTATAGTGACAGGGAACACTGAAGCTTTCTTT
TRBD2 | 15 | - | TRBJ2-7 | TRBV4-1 | CASSQDGTSRYEQYF | TGCGCCAGCAGCCAAGATGGGACTAGCCGCTACGAGCAGTACTTC
- | 16 | - | TRBJ1-1 | TRBV13 | CASSSSLRSLGREAFF | TGTGCCAGCAGCTCCTCGCTGAGATCTTTGGGGCGTGAAGCTTTCTTT
- | 16 | - | TRBJ1-2 | TRBV7-9 | CASSLALGGRSLSYTF | TGTGCCAGCAGCTTAGCGCTAGGGGGGCGCAGTTTAAGCTACACCTTC
- | 11 | - | TRBJ1-2 | TRBV30 | CAWSVNRGYTF | TGTGCCTGGAGTGTAAACAGGGGCTACACCTTC
TRBD2 | 18 | - | TRBJ2-3 | TRBV5-1 | CASRSSGLAGGSTDTQYF | TGCGCCAGCAGATCCTCGGGACTAGCGGGGGGGAGCACAGATACGCAGTATTTT
- | 15 | - | TRBJ2-5 | TRBV6-4 | CASRTRFRQMETQYF | TGTGCCAGCAGGACACGTTTTAGACAGATGGAGACCCAGTACTTC
- | 14 | - | TRBJ1-1 | TRBV6-6 | CASRGLGGGTEAFF | TGTGCCAGCAGAGGGTTGGGTGGCGGCACTGAAGCTTTCTTT
- | 17 | few | TRBJ1-3 | TRBV10-3 | CAISESSGGSSGNTIYF | TGTGCCATCAGTGAGTCCTCGGGCGGATCCTCTGGAAACACCATATATTTT
- | 13 | - | TRBJ2-5 | TRBV4-3 | CASSQTGAETQYF | TGCGCCAGCAGCCAAACTGGGGCAGAGACCCAGTACTTC
- | 14 | - | TRBJ2-3 | TRBV10-3 | CAISEAGPQDTQYF | TGTGCCATCAGTGAAGCAGGACCCCAAGATACGCAGTATTTT
- | 16 | - | TRBJ1-5 | TRBV19 | CASTKTGRGSTQPQHF | TGTGCCAGTACTAAGACAGGAAGGGGTTCGACTCAGCCCCAGCATTTT